These 17 T cell receptor beta chains came from one sample sequenced in a study of T-cell reconstitution after alpha-beta-depleted transplantation in children. Preparation of the TCRbeta library was carried out with unique molecular identifiers. TCRdb used MiXCR to reprocess the PCR reads, holding one entry per CDR3 protein. The repertoire consists of hundreds of thousands of distinct CDR3 sequences, with roughly 25% occurring once and the leading ten covering over 2.5%. Sample: PBMCs, taken before TCRalphabeta/CD19-depleted stem cell transplant. The receptors originated from a girl aged 2 to 9 with Fanconi anemia, due to receive a stem cell transplant.

This clonotype showed up many times. This sequence joins TRBV10-3 and TRBJ2-7; D remains unclear. Germline lookup yields CDR1 ENHRY and CDR2 SYGVKD. Trimming took 7 bases from V and 2 from J, leaving 6 bases between them. The CDR3 has 11 residues. Written as DNA, the CDR3 is TGTGCCATCATGAATACCTACGAGCAGTACTTC. It codes for CAIMNTYEQYF.

In its sample, this clonotype was seen many times. This chain connects TRBV29-1 to TRBJ2-5; 10 positions agree with TRBD2. Per germline, CDR1 SQVTM and CDR2 ANQGSEA. V shed 4 bases and J 1 base; nucleotides not matched to a gene: 12. The CDR3 spans 17 residues. The CDR3 reads CSVAVLGSGGLQETQYF. The CDR3 DNA follows: TGCAGCGTTGCCGTTTTGGGTAGCGGGGGGCTCCAAGAGACCCAGTACTTC.

At least ten counts were recorded for this clonotype. This sequence joins TRBV29-1 and TRBJ2-4, with D maybe TRBD1 (7 bases). The CDR3 extends over 12 amino acids. V was cut by 4 bases and J by 7 bases, with 11 bases left in between. Germline CDR1 SQVTM, CDR2 ANQGSEA. CDR3 bases: TGCAGCGTTGTGTCAGGGGGGAACATTCAGTACTTC. Its protein product is CSVVSGGNIQYF.

This clonotype appeared a few times. Sequence at one end of the junction differs from germline and may be a read error. This rearrangement joins TRBV5-1 to TRBJ2-1; a possible D gene is TRBD2 (6 bases). This CDR3 contains 16 residues. From germline, CDR1 is SGHRS and CDR2 YFSETQ. CDR3 DNA sequence: TGCGCCAGCAGCTTTAACTTGGCGGGACCAGGGAATGAGCAGTTTTTC. As protein: CASSFNLAGPGNEQFF. Full variable domain (outside the CDR3, taken from reference TRBV5-1 and TRBJ2-1): KAGVTQTPRYLIKTRGQQVTLSCSPISGHRSVSWYQQTPGQGLQFLFEYFSETQRNKGNFPGRFSGRQFSNSRSEMNVSTLELGDSALYLCASSFNLAGPGNEQFFGPGTRLTVL.

This clonotype was seen more than once but under ten times. This chain uses TRBV10-3 with TRBJ2-1; D not resolved. Germline V gene data show CDR1 as ENHRY and CDR2 as SYGVKD. V gave up 7 bases and J gave up 1 base, with 11 bases separating them. The CDR3 contains 14 residues. The CDR3 region has the DNA TGTGCCATCAACAGTAATGTTTCCTACAATGAGCAGTTCTTC. It is translated as CAINSNVSYNEQFF.

There are many counts of this clonotype. This chain joins TRBV5-1 and TRBJ2-3; D gene unclear. The germline V gene encodes CDR1 SGHRS and CDR2 YFSETQ. The CDR3 covers 13 residues. V was pared by 1 base and J by 2 bases, with 5 bases between. The CDR3 here is CASSLPTTDTQYF. The CDR3 nucleotides read TGCGCCAGCAGCTTGCCTACCACAGATACGCAGTATTTT.

The genes are TRBV7-6 and TRBJ2-1, with D tentatively TRBD1 (6 bases). Trimming stripped 5 bases from V and 9 bases from J, with 17 bases between. Germline CDR1 reads SGHVS; CDR2 reads FNYEAQ. The CDR3 runs to 14 residues. This chain's CDR3 is CASSPPNRVGEQFF. Written as DNA, the CDR3 is TGTGCCAGCAGCCCCCCGAACAGGGTAGGTGAGCAGTTCTTC. Using reference TRBV7-6 and TRBJ2-1 for the parts outside the CDR3, the full variable domain is GAGVSQSPRYKVTKRGQDVALRCDPISGHVSLYWYRQALGQGPEFLTYFNYEAQQDKSGLPNDRFSAERPEGSISTLTIQRTEQRDSAMYRCASSPPNRVGEQFFGPGTRLTVL.

This clonotype was found many times. The CDR3 sequence: CASSGPPGGVGYTF. The CDR3 DNA is TGTGCCAGCAGTGGACCCCCAGGGGGCGTTGGCTACACCTTC. The V call is TRBV12-3 or TRBV12-4, the J call TRBJ1-2, with TRBD1 matching over 8 bases. V was clipped by 5 bases and J by 7 bases; unmatched bases: 9. The CDR3 is 14 residues long.

Many counts were recorded for this clonotype. The chain uses TRBV10-3 and TRBJ1-4, with D unclear. The CDR3 length is 14 residues. Germline CDR1 is ENHRY and CDR2 is SYGVKD. V lost 3 bases to trimming and J lost 7 bases, with 12 bases between them. This CDR3 is CAISERRAGEKLFF. In DNA form, the CDR3 reads TGTGCCATCAGTGAACGGAGGGCCGGTGAAAAACTGTTTTTT.

This clonotype was seen repeatedly, ten times or more. The chain uses TRBV6-1 and TRBJ2-6; a weak D match, TRBD1 (5 bases). The germline gives CDR1 MNHNS, CDR2 SASEGT. The V end lost 8 bases, the J end lost 2 bases, and 13 bases lay between the germline ends. The CDR3 has 15 amino acids. CDR3 sequence (DNA): TGTGCCAGCGGCTTCACAGGTACTGGGGCCAACGTCCTGACTTTC. It specifies CASGFTGTGANVLTF.

This clonotype was seen at least ten times. The rearrangement uses TRBV10-3 and TRBJ2-1; 10 nucleotides match TRBD2. V was pared by 3 bases and J by 3 bases, with 2 bases of the junction left unmatched. Germline-derived CDR1 and CDR2 are ENHRY and SYGVKD. This CDR3 is built from 15 residues. The CDR3, as DNA: TGTGCCATCAGTGACCAGCGGGAGGGCTACAATGAGCAGTTCTTC. Residues: CAISDQREGYNEQFF.

J is TRBJ2-3 and V is TRBV11-2; perhaps TRBD2 as D (6 bases). With 4 bases removed from V and 12 bases from J, the gap between germline ends came to 17 bases. In germline, CDR1 is SGHAT, CDR2 FQNNGV. CDR3 size: 13 residues. In DNA form, the CDR3 reads TGTGCCAGCAGCTCCCTTTGGACTAATTTCCAGTATTTT. Translating gives CASSSLWTNFQYF.

V is TRBV28 and J is TRBJ2-5; D may be TRBD1 (6 bases). The germline gives CDR1 MDHEN, CDR2 SYDVKM. V lost 2 bases to trimming and J lost 1 base, with 14 bases between them. This CDR3 is built from 16 residues. The CDR3 loop is CASSLEGTPTQETQYF. The CDR3 coding sequence is TGTGCCAGCAGTTTAGAGGGGACACCCACCCAAGAGACCCAGTACTTC.

There are a few counts of this clonotype. The chain couples TRBV7-6 to TRBJ2-5, with D possibly being TRBD1 (5 bases). The CDR3 is made up of 14 amino acids. Germline V gene sequence: CDR1 SGHVS, CDR2 FNYEAQ. Trimming took 5 bases from V and 3 from J, leaving 13 bases between them. For the CDR3, the DNA is TGTGCCAGCAGCCCCCGACAGTACAAAGAGACCCAGTACTTC. It encodes CASSPRQYKETQYF.

V and J are TRBV12-3 or TRBV12-4 and TRBJ2-3, with 8 bases matching TRBD2. This CDR3 comprises 14 residues. Germline trimming cut 5 bases from V and 6 bases from J; bases unmatched to any gene: 7. CDR3 sequence (DNA): TGTGCCAGCAGTCCGGGGGGGACACGGGATACGCAGTATTTT. This gives the protein CASSPGGTRDTQYF.

This clonotype was recorded a few times. This sequence joins TRBV10-3 and TRBJ1-5; D possibly corresponds to TRBD1 (5 bases). The CDR3 spans 15 residues. Germline assignment: CDR1 ENHRY and CDR2 SYGVKD. The V and J ends lost 0 bases and 4 bases respectively, with 10 bases between them. In nucleotides, the CDR3 is TGTGCCATCAGTGAGTCACACGGGGCTAATCAGCCCCAGCATTTT. Its protein product is CAISESHGANQPQHF.

Notes on this clonotype: This may be a read error: a much more frequent sequence differs by one nucleotide. The rearrangement joins TRBV24-1 to TRBJ2-1; a possible D gene is TRBD1 (6 bases). Per germline, CDR1 KGHDR and CDR2 SFDVKD. The CDR3 is made up of 12 amino acids. V was clipped by 4 bases and J by 7 bases, with 7 bases between them. CDR3 in DNA: TGTGCCACCAGTGAGGACAGTAATGAGCAGTTCTTC. As protein: CATSEDSNEQFF.